Listed below are T cell receptor beta chains from one sample, sequenced in a study of metastatic and nonmetastatic thyroid tumors. Through MiXCR, TCRdb re-clonotyped the PCR reads. The sample includes more than 70,000 clones, around 9.1% of them seen just once. Sequencing used blood. Receptor source: a female donor with papillary thyroid cancer or a benign thyroid nodule (not recorded which). Some clones in this sample may be carry-over from other donors' samples. CDR3s include the opening cysteine and the closing phenylalanine or tryptophan. The D gene is left open where the match is weak. Size is stated for part of the rows, as once, few or many counts, or as a class when the clone is expanded.

cdr3_length: 18
clone_size: many
j_call: TRBJ1-5
v_call: TRBV6-5
d_call: -
cdr3_nt: TGTGCCAGCAGTCCCCTAGTGACGGCTCGCGGGAGCAATCAGCCCCAGCATTTT
cdr3_aa: CASSPLVTARGSNQPQHF

cdr3_length: 16
clone_size: many
j_call: TRBJ2-3
v_call: TRBV4-2
d_call: TRBD2
cdr3_nt: TGTGCCAGCAGCCAAGATGAGGCGGGGGGGCCAGATACGCAGTATTTT
cdr3_aa: CASSQDEAGGPDTQYF

cdr3_length: 15
clone_size: many
j_call: TRBJ1-5
v_call: TRBV5-6
d_call: TRBD1
cdr3_nt: TGTGCCAGCAGCTTGGAGGGGGCCGGGAATCAGCCCCAGCATTTT
cdr3_aa: CASSLEGAGNQPQHF

cdr3_length: 14
clone_size: many
j_call: TRBJ1-4
v_call: TRBV5-6
d_call: -
cdr3_nt: TGTGCCAGCAGCTTGGGCCAGGGGCTGGAAAAACTGTTTTTT
cdr3_aa: CASSLGQGLEKLFF

cdr3_length: 17
clone_size: many
j_call: TRBJ2-2
v_call: TRBV5-4
d_call: TRBD2
cdr3_nt: TGTGCCAGCAGCTTCTACCTAGCGGGGGGTAACACCGGGGAGCTGTTTTTT
cdr3_aa: CASSFYLAGGNTGELFF

cdr3_length: 16
clone_size: many
j_call: TRBJ2-3
v_call: TRBV9
d_call: TRBD2
cdr3_nt: TGTGCCAGCAGCGTAGAGCCCGGGGGGGCCACAGATACGCAGTATTTT
cdr3_aa: CASSVEPGGATDTQYF

cdr3_length: 12
clone_size: many
j_call: TRBJ1-1
v_call: TRBV25-1
d_call: -
cdr3_nt: TGTGCCAGTCAACAGGGGAACACTGAAGCTTTCTTT
cdr3_aa: CASQQGNTEAFF

cdr3_length: 16
clone_size: many
j_call: TRBJ1-1
v_call: TRBV28
d_call: -
cdr3_nt: TGTGCCAGCGCCCGGGACGGCATCGCGGGCGACACTGAAGCTTTCTTT
cdr3_aa: CASARDGIAGDTEAFF

cdr3_length: 14
clone_size: many
j_call: TRBJ2-7
v_call: TRBV5-1
d_call: TRBD1
cdr3_nt: TGCGCCAGCAGCTCCCGGGACAGCGATACATGGCAGTACTTC
cdr3_aa: CASSSRDSDTWQYF

cdr3_length: 10
clone_size: many
j_call: TRBJ2-5
v_call: TRBV9
d_call: -
cdr3_nt: TGTGCCAGCAGCGTAGAGACCCAGTACTTC
cdr3_aa: CASSVETQYF

cdr3_length: 15
clone_size: many
j_call: TRBJ2-7
v_call: TRBV4-1
d_call: TRBD1
cdr3_nt: TGCGCCAGCACCCTGGGACAGGGTGGCCCCGGGGAGCAGTACTTC
cdr3_aa: CASTLGQGGPGEQYF

cdr3_length: 17
clone_size: many
j_call: TRBJ2-3
v_call: TRBV7-2
d_call: TRBD2
cdr3_nt: TGTGCCAGCAGCTTAGCGAGGGCGGGGGGGCGGACAGATACGCAGTATTTT
cdr3_aa: CASSLARAGGRTDTQYF

cdr3_length: 15
clone_size: many
j_call: TRBJ2-1
v_call: TRBV28
d_call: TRBD2
cdr3_nt: TGTGCCAGCAGTTTAGAAGCGGGGGGTGTAGATGAGCAGTTCTTC
cdr3_aa: CASSLEAGGVDEQFF

cdr3_length: 12
clone_size: many
j_call: TRBJ2-5
v_call: TRBV6-1
d_call: TRBD2
cdr3_nt: TGTGCAACCAGCGGGGGGTCGGAGACCCAGTACTTC
cdr3_aa: CATSGGSETQYF

cdr3_length: 15
clone_size: many
j_call: TRBJ2-3
v_call: TRBV3-1
d_call: TRBD2
cdr3_nt: TGTGCCAGCAGCCCTAGCGGAGATCGCACAGATACGCAGTATTTT
cdr3_aa: CASSPSGDRTDTQYF

cdr3_length: 14
clone_size: many
j_call: TRBJ2-2
v_call: TRBV6-1
d_call: TRBD1
cdr3_nt: TGTGCCACCAGGGGGCCCGGGGACACCGGGGAGCTGTTTTTT
cdr3_aa: CATRGPGDTGELFF

cdr3_length: 16
clone_size: many
j_call: TRBJ2-3
v_call: TRBV6-4
d_call: TRBD2
cdr3_nt: TGTGCCAGCAGTGAACAGCGGGGGGGCCCGACAGATACGCAGTATTTT
cdr3_aa: CASSEQRGGPTDTQYF

cdr3_length: 18
clone_size: -
j_call: TRBJ2-2
v_call: TRBV5-1
d_call: -
cdr3_nt: TGCGCCAGCAGCTTGAGGCGCTTAACTAGTGGGGACACCGTGGAGCTGTTTTTT
cdr3_aa: CASSLRRLTSGDTVELFF

cdr3_length: 19
clone_size: many
j_call: TRBJ2-6
v_call: TRBV6-6
d_call: TRBD2
cdr3_nt: TGTGCCAGCAGGACCCGATCTAGCGGGGGGTTTTCTGGGGCCAACGTCCTGACTTTC
cdr3_aa: CASRTRSSGGFSGANVLTF

cdr3_length: 15
clone_size: many
j_call: TRBJ1-1
v_call: TRBV19
d_call: TRBD1
cdr3_nt: TGTGCCAGTAGTGCCTATGACAGGGCTGGCACTGAAGCTTTCTTT
cdr3_aa: CASSAYDRAGTEAFF

cdr3_length: 14
clone_size: few
j_call: TRBJ1-2
v_call: TRBV2
d_call: -
cdr3_nt: TGTGCCAGCAGTGAGGGCAGCTCTAACTATGGCTACACCTTC
cdr3_aa: CASSEGSSNYGYTF

cdr3_length: 12
clone_size: many
j_call: TRBJ2-1
v_call: TRBV30
d_call: -
cdr3_nt: TGTGCCTGGAGTCCTGGACAGTCCGAGGAGTTCTTC
cdr3_aa: CAWSPGQSEEFF

cdr3_length: 15
clone_size: medium-sized
j_call: TRBJ1-3
v_call: TRBV6-1
d_call: -
cdr3_nt: TGTGCCAGCAGTGAAGACAGGAACTCTGGAAACACCATATATTTT
cdr3_aa: CASSEDRNSGNTIYF

cdr3_length: 14
clone_size: many
j_call: TRBJ1-1
v_call: TRBV2
d_call: TRBD1
cdr3_nt: TGTGCCAGCAGTGGATACAGGGGGAACACTGAAGCTTTCTTT
cdr3_aa: CASSGYRGNTEAFF

cdr3_length: 16
clone_size: many
j_call: TRBJ2-1
v_call: TRBV27
d_call: -
cdr3_nt: TGTGCCAGCAGCGCCCCCGACTCGGAGCCTTACAATGAGCAGTTCTTC
cdr3_aa: CASSAPDSEPYNEQFF

cdr3_length: 15
clone_size: many
j_call: TRBJ1-5
v_call: TRBV19
d_call: -
cdr3_nt: TGTGCCAGTAGTACCCTAACGGGTCCTTATCAGCCCCAGCATTTT
cdr3_aa: CASSTLTGPYQPQHF

cdr3_length: 13
clone_size: few
j_call: TRBJ1-1
v_call: TRBV3-1
d_call: -
cdr3_nt: TGTGCCAGCAGCCAGGTGAGGGGATCCGAAGCTTTCTTT
cdr3_aa: CASSQVRGSEAFF

cdr3_length: 12
clone_size: -
j_call: TRBJ1-6
v_call: TRBV27
d_call: -
cdr3_nt: TGTGCCAGCAGTTTAGGGCTTGGGCCCCTCCACTTT
cdr3_aa: CASSLGLGPLHF

cdr3_length: 16
clone_size: many
j_call: TRBJ1-2
v_call: TRBV9
d_call: TRBD1
cdr3_nt: TGTGCCAGCAGCGCCCCCCTTTCACAGGGGGTTCATGGCTACACCTTC
cdr3_aa: CASSAPLSQGVHGYTF

cdr3_length: 15
clone_size: many
j_call: TRBJ2-3
v_call: TRBV28
d_call: TRBD2
cdr3_nt: TGTGCCAGCAGTCCTAGCGGGGGGTCAGCAGATACGCAGTATTTT
cdr3_aa: CASSPSGGSADTQYF

cdr3_length: 16
clone_size: few
j_call: TRBJ2-3
v_call: TRBV6-1
d_call: -
cdr3_nt: TGTGCCAGCAGTGGTGGGGGGCTATCGGGGGCCCATACGCAGTATTTT
cdr3_aa: CASSGGGLSGAHTQYF

cdr3_length: 13
clone_size: many
j_call: TRBJ1-1
v_call: TRBV30
d_call: TRBD1
cdr3_nt: TGTGCCTGGAGACAGGGGGCGAACACTGAAGCTTTCTTT
cdr3_aa: CAWRQGANTEAFF

cdr3_length: 17
clone_size: -
j_call: TRBJ1-6
v_call: TRBV6-6
d_call: -
cdr3_nt: TGTGCCAGCAGTTACTCGGCAGGGGCCCTGGGAGATTCACCCCTCCACTTT
cdr3_aa: CASSYSAGALGDSPLHF

cdr3_length: 14
clone_size: few
j_call: TRBJ1-5
v_call: TRBV20-1
d_call: -
cdr3_nt: TGCAGTGCTCGACGGGGGGCGGGGTTTCAGCCCCAGCATTTT
cdr3_aa: CSARRGAGFQPQHF

cdr3_length: 13
clone_size: -
j_call: TRBJ1-2
v_call: TRBV28
d_call: -
cdr3_nt: TGTGCCAGCAGCCAGACCCGGGAGGGTGGCTACACCTTC
cdr3_aa: CASSQTREGGYTF